A single sample gave rise to the 20 T cell receptor beta chains below, sequenced in a study of blood T cell repertoires in COVID-19. Libraries were prepared by immunoSEQ multiplex PCR; TCRdb keeps only in-frame clonotypes and omits some of them. This sample has under 250,000 clones; 84% occur once, and the top ten carry under 4.5%. Sequences were obtained from peripheral blood. Source of these receptors: a man aged 45-60 years with acute or convalescent COVID-19.

The rearrangement links TRBV15 to TRBJ1-4; no firm D call. V lost 5 bases and J 0 bases, leaving 7 bases between the germline ends. This CDR3 region has 14 residues. CDR1 and CDR2 (germline): LNHNV, YYDKDF (reference sequence). CDR3 loop: CATSSNPTNEKLFF. The DNA of the CDR3 is TGTGCCACCAGCTCCAATCCAACTAATGAAAAACTGTTTTTT.

The rearrangement uses TRBV4-1 and TRBJ2-1; 9 bases are a match to TRBD2. V was pared by 3 bases and J by 6 bases, with 9 bases of the junction left unmatched. The CDR3 sequence is 16 residues long. Germline V CDR1 and CDR2: MGHRA, YSYEKL. As DNA, the CDR3 is TGCGCCAGCAGCCAGCTTCAGCGGGGGGCCTTCAATGAGCAGTTCTTC. This gives the protein CASSQLQRGAFNEQFF.

This chain connects TRBV2 to TRBJ2-6; D may be TRBD2 (5 bases). This CDR3 contains 16 residues. V lost 2 bases and J 2 bases, leaving 10 bases between the germline ends. Germline V gene lookup returns CDR1 SNHLY and CDR2 FYNNEI. Here the CDR3 DNA reads TGTGCCAGCAGTGAACCGGGGTGGGCTGGGGCCAACGTCCTGACTTTC. Translating gives CASSEPGWAGANVLTF.

The chain employs TRBV7-6 and TRBJ1-2; 7 nucleotides line up with TRBD1. Germline V CDR1 and CDR2: SGHVS, FNYEAQ. Unmatched junction bases numbered 7, after V lost 6 bases and J lost 0 bases. CDR3 length: 15 amino acids. CDR3 sequence (DNA): TGTGCCAGCAGTCCTGGGACAGTAGCTAACTATGGCTACACCTTC. Residues: CASSPGTVANYGYTF.

The V gene is TRBV27, the J gene TRBJ2-7; TRBD1 agrees at 7 bases. The V gene end was trimmed by 6 bases and the J gene end by 3 bases; junction bases not matched to a gene: 2. Germline assignment: CDR1 MNHEY and CDR2 SMNVEV (reference sequence). The CDR3 consists of 12 residues. CDR3 sequence reads: CASSPGGYEQYF. DNA for the CDR3: TGTGCCAGCAGCCCAGGGGGCTACGAGCAGTACTTC.

The V call is TRBV4-1, the J call TRBJ2-4, with 8 nucleotides matching TRBD1. V lost 2 bases to trimming and J lost 3 bases; unmatched junction nucleotides: 6. CDR1 and CDR2 (germline): MGHRA, YSYEKL. This CDR3 comprises 16 residues. The CDR3 nucleotides read TGCGCCAGCAGCCAATACAGACAGGGGATCAAAAACATTCAGTACTTC. Amino acid sequence: CASSQYRQGIKNIQYF.

The gene calls are TRBV18 and TRBJ1-2; TRBD1 matches at 8 bases. Germline loops: CDR1 KGHSH, CDR2 LQKENI. This CDR3 spans 13 amino acids. Unmatched junction bases numbered 3, after V lost 3 bases and J lost 6 bases. The CDR3 DNA reads as TGTGCCAGCTCACCGGACAGGGCCAATGGCTACACCTTC. It codes for CASSPDRANGYTF.

The chain uses TRBV4-1 and TRBJ2-7, with 9 bases aligning to TRBD1. The germline V gene has CDR1 MGHRA and CDR2 YSYEKL. This CDR3 comprises 18 residues. J was trimmed by 1 base and V by 0 bases; bases with no gene match: 10. CDR3 nucleotides: TGCGCCAGCAGCCAAGATTCACGAAGGACAGGGGCTTCCTACGAGCAGTACTTC. This codes for CASSQDSRRTGASYEQYF.

The chain links TRBV9 to TRBJ2-7, with TRBD1 matching 10 bases. Per the germline V gene, CDR1 is SGDLS and CDR2 is YYNGEE. The CDR3 runs 16 residues. Trimming took 2 bases from V and 6 from J; bases not matched to a gene: 11. In DNA, the CDR3 is TGTGCCAGCAGCGTGGGGGGAGGGACAGGGGCTTCCGAGCAGTACTTC. Translation gives CASSVGGGTGASEQYF.

V is TRBV5-1 and J is TRBJ1-2; the D is unclear. The V gene lost 5 bases and the J gene lost 0 bases, with 5 bases spanning the gap. The CDR3 contains 12 residues. Germline values: CDR1 SGHRS, CDR2 YFSETQ. The CDR3 loop reads CASRSTNYGYTF. DNA for the CDR3: TGCGCCAGCAGGTCAACTAACTATGGCTACACCTTC.

This clone turned up a few times. The V call is TRBV10-2, the J call TRBJ1-6; D not certain. CDR3 length: 13 amino acids. V was pared by 6 bases and J by 7 bases, with 10 bases between. Germline V CDR1 and CDR2: WSHSY, SAAADI. The CDR3 DNA sequence: TGCGCCAGCAGGACAAATGAGAATTCACCCCTCCACTTT. It specifies CASRTNENSPLHF.

For this clone: Other DNA sequences of this sample code for an identical CDR3. The chain links TRBV7-3 to TRBJ2-3, with 7 bases lining up with TRBD2. The V and J ends lost 5 bases and 0 bases, in that order; junction bases with no gene match: 2. The CDR3 has 14 amino acids. Germline CDR1 is SGHTA and CDR2 is FQGTGA. CDR3 amino acids: CASSLGLSTDTQYF. CDR3 nucleotides: TGTGCCAGCAGCCTGGGACTAAGCACAGATACGCAGTATTTT.

The rearrangement uses TRBV29-1 and TRBJ2-3; 9 bases agree with TRBD2. In germline, CDR1 is SQVTM, CDR2 ANQGSEA. V lost 6 bases to trimming and J lost 3 bases; unmatched junction nucleotides: 7. This CDR3 spans 14 amino acids. The CDR3 region is CSVSSGSSTDTQYF. The CDR3 region has the DNA TGCAGCGTGAGTAGCGGGAGCAGTACAGATACGCAGTATTTT.

This sequence joins TRBV21-1 and TRBJ2-5; TRBD2, the D gene given by the table, was not confirmed from the DNA. TRBV21-1 is recorded as a pseudogene. The CDR3 is 16 residues long. CDR3 sequence (DNA): TGTGCCAGCAAGCTCTTAGAGGGAATGAGGGAAGAGACCCAGTACTTC. Amino acid sequence: CASKLLEGMREETQYF.

The chain links TRBV6-5 to TRBJ2-7; possible D gene TRBD1, 5 bases. CDR1 and CDR2 from the germline V gene are MNHEY and SVGAGI. The CDR3 is 13 residues long. Trimming removed 8 bases at V and 1 base at J, with 12 bases between. The CDR3 region is CASAVGVSYEQYF. Here the CDR3 DNA reads TGTGCCAGCGCCGTAGGGGTGTCCTACGAGCAGTACTTC.

This chain joins TRBV7-2 and TRBJ1-1; no clear D gene. Germline CDR1 is SGHTA and CDR2 is FQGNSA. V dropped 9 bases and J dropped 1 base, with 12 bases sitting between them. This CDR3 spans 13 amino acids. The CDR3 DNA sequence: TGTGCCAGGTCCCCGCCGGGGAACACTGAAGCTTTCTTT. Translated: CARSPPGNTEAFF. Based on the CDR3 plus reference TRBV7-2 and TRBJ1-1, the full variable domain is GAGVSQSPSNKVTEKGKDVELRCDPISGHTALYWYRQSLGQGLEFLIYFQGNSAPDKSGLPSDRFSAERTGGSVSTLTIQRTQQEDSAVYLCARSPPGNTEAFFGQGTRLTVV.

CDR3 protein: CASSLSTGSFYEQYF. The CDR3 DNA reads TGTGCCAGCAGTTTATCGACGGGAAGTTTCTACGAGCAGTACTTC. V usage is TRBV27 and J usage is TRBJ2-7, with D possibly TRBD2 on 5 matching bases. The CDR3 covers 15 residues. V lost 0 bases and J lost 3, with 12 bases in between. The germline V gene has CDR1 MNHEY and CDR2 SMNVEV (reference sequence).

The chain has TRBV19 and TRBJ2-1, with 11 bases matching TRBD2. V lost 5 bases to trimming and J lost 6 bases; unmatched junction nucleotides: 3. Germline V gives CDR1 LNHDA, CDR2 SQIVND (reference sequence). This CDR3 is 14 amino acids long. CDR3 protein: CASSQLAGGNEQFF. The CDR3 coding sequence is TGTGCCAGTAGTCAGCTAGCGGGAGGCAATGAGCAGTTCTTC.

The genes are TRBV5-1 and TRBJ2-7; TRBD1 is a possible D gene (5 bases). Germline V gene sequence: CDR1 SGHRS, CDR2 YFSETQ. The CDR3 runs 13 residues. Trimming took off 4 bases at V and 2 bases at J, with 10 bases between the two ends. The CDR3 spells CASSPQDTYEQYF. The CDR3 DNA sequence: TGCGCCAGCAGCCCACAGGACACCTACGAGCAGTACTTC. Looking up the rest from reference TRBV5-1 and TRBJ2-7 gives the full variable domain: KAGVTQTPRYLIKTRGQQVTLSCSPISGHRSVSWYQQTPGQGLQFLFEYFSETQRNKGNFPGRFSGRQFSNSRSEMNVSTLELGDSALYLCASSPQDTYEQYFGPGTRLTVT.

The chain links TRBV27 to TRBJ1-2; 9 nucleotides match TRBD1. The CDR3 totals 16 residues. Germline CDR1 is MNHEY and CDR2 is SMNVEV (reference sequence). V shed 7 bases, J shed 4 bases, and the junction held 13 bases outside the gene matches. The CDR3 region is CASKPGTGSRVYGYTF. CDR3 nucleotides: TGTGCCAGCAAACCCGGGACAGGGTCGAGGGTCTATGGCTACACCTTC.